The T cell receptor beta chain under discussion was sequenced for a study of T cell responses to AZD1222 COVID-19 vaccine. Study overall: Recipients boosted at about 4 weeks or about 12 weeks are pooled. Study results and limitations: When two AZD1222 doses had been given, Spike-specific TCR breadth and depth rose.

Note on this clone: What it recognizes is unknown.

The method was immunoSEQ multiplex PCR; TCRdb's version includes in-frame clones alone and lacks a portion of them. Altogether 140,000 or so clones are present, roughly 94% being singletons, with the ten largest covering under 2%. The CDR3 contains 14 residues. Germline V gene lookup returns CDR1 LNHDA and CDR2 SQIVND (reference sequence). With 4 bases removed from V and 2 bases from J, the gap between germline ends came to 11 bases. This specimen consisted of peripheral blood, obtained on day 0 of AZD1222 vaccination. The rearrangement uses TRBV19 and TRBJ1-1; D remains unclear. The TCR originated in an adult in good health. The CDR3 is CASSKGRQNTEAFF. In DNA form, the CDR3 reads TGTGCCAGTAGTAAAGGAAGGCAAAACACTGAAGCTTTCTTT. Full variable domain (outside the CDR3, taken from reference TRBV19 and TRBJ1-1): DGGITQSPKYLFRKEGQNVTLSCEQNLNHDAMYWYRQDPGQGLRLIYYSQIVNDFQKGDIAEGYSVSREKKESFPLTVTSAQKNPTAFYLCASSKGRQNTEAFFGQGTRLTVV.